A selection of T cell receptor beta chains follows, all from one sample in a study of blood T cell repertoires in COVID-19. Produced via immunoSEQ multiplex PCR; TCRdb's table is partial and in-frame only. This table has 130,000 to 150,000 clones, 75% to 90% appearing once. Sequenced sample: PBMCs or T cells enriched from blood (not recorded which). Receptors were obtained from a man in his sixties who had recovered from COVID-19. Both conserved end residues are part of each CDR3. Each record gives: D gene, V gene, J gene, clone size, CDR3 length, CDR3 DNA, CDR3 protein. The D gene is left open where the match is weak. Expanded clones are given a class, and other clones once, few, many or no size at all.

D gene: .; V gene: TRBV27; J gene: TRBJ1-1; clone size: .; CDR3 length: 13; CDR3 DNA: TGTGCCAGCAGTTTGGCCAGTTGGACTGAAGCTTTCTTT; CDR3 protein: CASSLASWTEAFF
D gene: .; V gene: TRBV5-1; J gene: TRBJ1-2; clone size: .; CDR3 length: 14; CDR3 DNA: TGCGCCAGCAGCTTGACGACAGAACCTTATGGCTACACCTTC; CDR3 protein: CASSLTTEPYGYTF
D gene: .; V gene: TRBV12-3/TRBV12-4; J gene: TRBJ1-1; clone size: .; CDR3 length: 11; CDR3 DNA: TGTGCCAGCAGTTTATTGGGAGGGGCTTTCTTT; CDR3 protein: CASSLLGGAFF
D gene: .; V gene: TRBV25-1; J gene: TRBJ1-1; clone size: .; CDR3 length: 13; CDR3 DNA: TGTGCCAGCAGTAGGGGGGGGAACACTGAAGCTTTCTTT; CDR3 protein: CASSRGGNTEAFF
D gene: TRBD1; V gene: TRBV28; J gene: TRBJ1-1; clone size: .; CDR3 length: 13; CDR3 DNA: TGTGCCAGCAGACGTACAGGGGGCACTGAAGCTTTCTTT; CDR3 protein: CASRRTGGTEAFF
D gene: TRBD1; V gene: TRBV25-1; J gene: TRBJ1-4; clone size: once; CDR3 length: 15; CDR3 DNA: TGTGCCAGCAGCCCTCCCGGGACAGGGTCTGAAAAACTGTTTTTT; CDR3 protein: CASSPPGTGSEKLFF
D gene: TRBD2; V gene: TRBV30; J gene: TRBJ2-1; clone size: .; CDR3 length: 14; CDR3 DNA: TGTGCCTCAATGACTAGCGGGAGGTATAATGAGCAGTTCTTC; CDR3 protein: CASMTSGRYNEQFF
D gene: .; V gene: TRBV6-2/TRBV6-3; J gene: TRBJ1-6; clone size: .; CDR3 length: 15; CDR3 DNA: TGTGCCAGCAGTTACTCGCAGGGGCTTTATTCACCCCTCCACTTT; CDR3 protein: CASSYSQGLYSPLHF
D gene: .; V gene: TRBV11-3; J gene: TRBJ2-3; clone size: .; CDR3 length: 14; CDR3 DNA: TGTGCCAGCAGCCCGGTCGGGGGTTCAGATACGCAGTATTTT; CDR3 protein: CASSPVGGSDTQYF
D gene: .; V gene: TRBV5-1; J gene: TRBJ1-1; clone size: .; CDR3 length: 13; CDR3 DNA: TGCGCCAGCAGCTTAAAGCTAGACACTGAAGCTTTCTTT; CDR3 protein: CASSLKLDTEAFF
D gene: TRBD1; V gene: TRBV5-6; J gene: TRBJ2-7; clone size: .; CDR3 length: 15; CDR3 DNA: TGTGCCAGCAGCTATTCCGGGACAGGGGTCGGCGAGCAGTACTTC; CDR3 protein: CASSYSGTGVGEQYF
D gene: .; V gene: TRBV30; J gene: TRBJ1-6; clone size: .; CDR3 length: 12; CDR3 DNA: TGTGCCTGGGACAGGTATAATTCACCCCTCCACTTT; CDR3 protein: CAWDRYNSPLHF
D gene: .; V gene: TRBV28; J gene: TRBJ2-5; clone size: .; CDR3 length: 13; CDR3 DNA: TGTGCCAGCAGCCTCCCCTTCCAAGAGACCCAGTACTTC; CDR3 protein: CASSLPFQETQYF
D gene: TRBD1; V gene: TRBV19; J gene: TRBJ1-1; clone size: .; CDR3 length: 14; CDR3 DNA: TGTGCCTCCACGATGGGGCACAGGGGGACTGAAGCTTTCTTT; CDR3 protein: CASTMGHRGTEAFF
D gene: TRBD2; V gene: TRBV2; J gene: TRBJ2-1; clone size: .; CDR3 length: 17; CDR3 DNA: TGTGCCAGCAGCCATTCCAGGACTAGCGGGATAACCCGTGAGCAGTTCTTC; CDR3 protein: CASSHSRTSGITREQFF
D gene: .; V gene: TRBV27; J gene: TRBJ1-3; clone size: .; CDR3 length: 13; CDR3 DNA: TGTGCCAGCAGGGGGGGGCAACGAAACACCATATATTTT; CDR3 protein: CASRGGQRNTIYF
D gene: TRBD2; V gene: TRBV2; J gene: TRBJ2-3; clone size: .; CDR3 length: 15; CDR3 DNA: TGTGCCAGCAGTGGACTAGCGGGAAGGACAGATACGCAGTATTTT; CDR3 protein: CASSGLAGRTDTQYF